The 15 T cell receptor beta chains below all came from one sample that was sequenced in a study of molecular identifiers for immune sequencing clone quantification. TCRdb redid the calling of the PCR reads with MiXCR, one entry per CDR3 protein. The profile shows roughly 630,000 distinct CDR3 sequences, roughly 27% of them singletons. Sequences were obtained from naive CD8+ T cells from blood, with Jurkat cell RNA spiked in. Subset denoted: FACS-sorted CD8+CD4-CCR7+CD45RA+ naive T cells. The receptors originated from a human donor in good health. Some libraries in this study had Jurkat cell RNA spiked in.

The rearrangement uses TRBV6-6 and TRBJ1-5; 7 bases fit TRBD1. Germline lookup yields CDR1 MNHNY and CDR2 SVGAGI (reference sequence). The CDR3 runs to 16 residues. V dropped 1 base and J dropped 4; count of bases not matched to a gene: 7. In DNA, the CDR3 is TGTGCCAGCAGTTACTTCGGACAGGAAACAAATCAGCCCCAGCATTTT. Translation gives CASSYFGQETNQPQHF.

The J gene is TRBJ2-1, the V gene TRBV10-3; 7 bases fit TRBD2. CDR1 and CDR2 (germline): ENHRY, SYGVKD. V trimming: 5 bases; J trimming: 4 bases; junction bases outside the gene matches: 5. The CDR3 has 14 amino acids. The CDR3 bases are TGTGCCATCAGTATCAGCGGGGTATACAATGAGCAGTTCTTC. Translating it yields CAISISGVYNEQFF.

This chain uses TRBV7-9 with TRBJ2-3; D call uncertain. The length of the CDR3 is 14 residues. V was shortened by 2 bases and J by 0 bases, with 6 bases between the two germline ends. Germline V gives CDR1 SEHNR, CDR2 FQNEAQ (reference sequence). The DNA of the CDR3 is TGTGCCAGCAGCTTAAGCCCAAGCACAGATACGCAGTATTTT. Amino acid sequence: CASSLSPSTDTQYF. Full variable domain (remainder filled in from reference TRBV7-9 and TRBJ2-3): DTGVSQNPRHKITKRGQNVTFRCDPISEHNRLYWYRQTLGQGPEFLTYFQNEAQLEKSRLLSDRFSAERPKGSFSTLEIQRTEQGDSAMYLCASSLSPSTDTQYFGPGTRLTVL.

The chain uses TRBV7-9 and TRBJ2-7, with D perhaps TRBD1 or TRBD2 (5 bases each). The CDR3 runs 14 residues. Germline-derived CDR1 and CDR2 are SEHNR and FQNEAQ (reference sequence). Trimming pared 5 bases from V and 5 bases from J, leaving 16 bases between. The chain's CDR3 is CASSDGGGSDEQYF. The CDR3 nucleotides are TGTGCCAGCAGCGACGGTGGGGGATCCGACGAGCAGTACTTC.

This clonotype was seen a handful of times. The genes are TRBV19 and TRBJ1-2, with 7 bases lining up with TRBD1. Germline CDR1 is LNHDA and CDR2 is SQIVND (reference sequence). V shed 6 bases and J 5 bases; nucleotides not matched to a gene: 9. There are 14 residues in the CDR3. CDR3 loop: CASSHQGGEYGYTF. In nucleotides, the CDR3 is TGTGCCAGTAGCCACCAGGGGGGAGAATATGGCTACACCTTC.

This clonotype has ten or more counts. The CDR3 region is CASSLGGARQETQYF. Here the CDR3 DNA reads TGTGCCAGCAGCTTAGGGGGGGCGCGCCAAGAGACCCAGTACTTC. This chain links TRBV13 with TRBJ2-5; tentatively, D is TRBD1 (6 bases). Germline V lookup: CDR1 PRHDT, CDR2 FYEKMQ (reference sequence). Trimming shortened V by 0 bases and J by 1 base, and 9 bases separated the two germline ends. The CDR3 totals 15 residues.

A note on this clonotype: This may stem from a read error, because a much larger clone lies one nucleotide away. This rearrangement joins TRBV10-3 to TRBJ2-7; the D is unclear. From germline, CDR1 is ENHRY and CDR2 SYGVKD. The CDR3 has 11 residues. CDR3 sequence: CAISESYERYF. The CDR3 DNA is TGTGCCATCAGTGAGTCGTACGAGCGGTACTTC.

The table lists this clonotype with many counts. The rearrangement joins TRBV30 to TRBJ1-1, with D tentatively TRBD1 (5 bases). CDR1 and CDR2 (germline): GTSNPN, SVGIG (reference sequence). This CDR3 region has 14 residues. The ends were cut back, 3 bases at V and 0 bases at J, with 11 bases in the middle. CDR3 bases: TGTGCCTGGAGGCCCACAGGCTTGAACACTGAAGCTTTCTTT. Translation: CAWRPTGLNTEAFF.

This clonotype was seen more than once but under ten times. One base away lies a much larger clone, so this may be a sequencing read error. This chain joins TRBV11-2 and TRBJ2-3; 7 nucleotides match TRBD2. The germline CDR1 and CDR2 sequences are SGHAT and FQNNGV. There are 16 residues in the CDR3. The CDR3: CASSPVAGLSTDTRYF. The CDR3 coding sequence is TGTGCCAGCAGCCCGGTAGCGGGCCTAAGCACAGATACGCGGTATTTT.

Concerning this clonotype itself: One junction end does not reproduce the germline sequence, and a read error may be involved. V gene TRBV4-1 combines with J gene TRBJ2-2; perhaps TRBD2 as D (5 bases). The CDR3 runs to 16 residues. In germline, CDR1 is MGHRA, CDR2 YSYEKL. CDR3 nucleotides: TGCGCCAGCAGCCAAGAGTACGCCGGGGATACCGGGGAGCTGATTTTT. Residues: CASSQEYAGDTGELIF.

This clonotype was picked up a small number of times. The chain combines TRBV29-1 with TRBJ2-1, with 7 bases fitting TRBD1. There are 9 residues in the CDR3. J was trimmed by 12 bases and V by 4 bases; bases with no gene match: 0. Germline-derived CDR1 and CDR2 are SQVTM and ANQGSEA. The CDR3 reads CSVGTGQFF. In DNA, the CDR3 is TGCAGCGTTGGGACAGGGCAGTTCTTC.

This sequence joins TRBV27 and TRBJ2-3; tentative D call: TRBD1 (6 bases). CDR3 length equals 14 residues. Trimming removed 5 bases from V and 13 bases from J, with 22 bases in between. The germline V gene encodes CDR1 MNHEY and CDR2 SMNVEV (reference sequence). The CDR3 DNA is TGTGCCAGCAGTCCCCTAAATACAGGGTCTAAGGAGTATTTT. Amino acids: CASSPLNTGSKEYF.

This clonotype was found many times. V is TRBV7-8 and J is TRBJ1-4; TRBD1 matches at 8 bases. Trimming took 4 bases from V and 1 from J; bases not matched to a gene: 5. The CDR3 spans 16 residues. Looked up from germline, CDR1 is SGHVS and CDR2 is FQNEAQ. The CDR3 DNA reads as TGTGCCAGCAGCTGGACAGGGAAACTAACTAATGAAAAACTGTTTTTT. Protein product: CASSWTGKLTNEKLFF.

This chain uses TRBV20-1 with TRBJ1-3; the match to TRBD1 covers 9 bases. The germline V gene encodes CDR1 DFQATT and CDR2 SNEGSKA (reference sequence). V lost 0 bases, J lost 0 bases, and 12 bases stayed unmatched. CDR3 size: 19 residues. The CDR3 loop reads CSARDRGQGTFGSGNTIYF. CDR3 nucleotide sequence: TGCAGTGCTAGAGACCGCGGACAGGGGACGTTCGGCTCTGGAAACACCATATATTTT.

Comments on this clonotype: No conserved phenylalanine or tryptophan ends this CDR3, so it is likely a read error. The CDR3 region is CASSWQGAYEQYY. CDR3 sequence (DNA): TGTGCCAGCAGTTGGCAGGGGGCCTACGAGCAGTACTAC. The chain has TRBV27 and TRBJ2-7, with 7 bases that match TRBD1. Trimming removed 4 bases from V and 2 bases from J; junction bases left unmatched: 2. Germline CDR1 reads MNHEY; CDR2 reads SMNVEV (reference sequence). The CDR3 is 13 amino acids.